The 19 T cell receptor beta chains below come from one sample, sequenced in a study of T cell changes during pregnancy in multiple sclerosis. The assay was immunoSEQ multiplex PCR, and TCRdb's table has in-frame clones only and misses some. The data show approximately 100,000 clones, 85% to 95% seen once. Sequencing used peripheral blood, obtained in the second trimester of pregnancy. The receptors stem from a female donor with multiple sclerosis, enrolled in a pregnancy study.

The genes are TRBV6-1 and TRBJ1-6, with a possible D match to TRBD1 (5 bases). This CDR3 is 12 amino acids long. Germline CDR1 and CDR2: MNHNS and SASEGT. V shed 8 bases and J shed 7 bases, with 9 bases lying between them. CDR3 nucleotides: TGTGCCAGCTCGGCAGGGAATTCACCCCTCCACTTT. It specifies CASSAGNSPLHF.

The chain carries TRBV29-1 and TRBJ2-3, with D possibly being TRBD2 (5 bases). CDR1 and CDR2 (germline): SQVTM, ANQGSEA. Trimming left V 1 base short and J 1 base short, with 9 bases between. The CDR3 totals 14 residues. The CDR3 loop reads CSVEVAGRTDTQYF. In DNA form, the CDR3 reads TGCAGCGTTGAAGTGGCGGGCCGCACAGATACGCAGTATTTT.

The CDR3 sequence: CASSLGQGGGNTIYF. CDR3 DNA sequence: TGTGCCAGTAGCCTGGGACAGGGCGGTGGAAACACCATATATTTT. The V gene is TRBV19, the J gene TRBJ1-3, with TRBD1 identical over 9 bases. V was pared by 6 bases and J by 3 bases, with 6 bases of the junction left unmatched. The CDR3 extends over 15 amino acids. Germline assignment: CDR1 LNHDA and CDR2 SQIVND (reference sequence).

V usage is TRBV2 and J usage is TRBJ2-5; D may be TRBD1 (6 bases). This CDR3 contains 12 residues. The V and J ends lost 8 bases and 0 bases respectively, with 7 bases between them. CDR1 SNHLY and CDR2 FYNNEI come from the germline V gene. DNA for the CDR3: TGTGCCAGCCGGACAGACCAAGAGACCCAGTACTTC. Translating it yields CASRTDQETQYF.

V and J are TRBV28 and TRBJ1-5; 8 bases match TRBD1. The trim removed 2 bases at V and 6 bases at J, leaving 6 bases unmatched. The CDR3 runs 15 residues. The germline CDR1 and CDR2 sequences are MDHEN and SYDVKM. The CDR3: CASSLPGGGSQPQHF. The CDR3 bases are TGTGCCAGCAGTTTACCAGGGGGCGGGTCTCAGCCCCAGCATTTT. The variable domain in full, completed from reference TRBV28 and TRBJ1-5, reads DVKVTQSSRYLVKRTGEKVFLECVQDMDHENMFWYRQDPGLGLRLIYFSYDVKMKEKGDIPEGYSVSREKKERFSLILESASTNQTSMYLCASSLPGGGSQPQHFGDGTRLSIL.

The genes are TRBV2 and TRBJ2-1; D gene ambiguous. Germline V gene sequence: CDR1 SNHLY, CDR2 FYNNEI. There are 13 residues in the CDR3. Trimming cost V 6 bases and J 8 bases, with 14 bases left between them. In DNA form, the CDR3 reads TGTGCCAGCAGGCCCCCCAGTTTGGATGAGCAGTTCTTC. It encodes CASRPPSLDEQFF.

This clone was seen a single time. This rearrangement joins TRBV7-8 to TRBJ2-2; the D is unclear. Trimming took 5 bases from V and 8 from J, leaving 18 bases between them. Germline CDR1 is SGHVS and CDR2 is FQNEAQ. CDR3 size: 15 residues. As DNA, the CDR3 is TGTGCCAGCAGCCTCCCGGCTGGCGGAAGGGGGGAGCTGTTTTTT. Residues: CASSLPAGGRGELFF.

CDR3 protein: CASSRAPSDLSYEQYF. In DNA form, the CDR3 reads TGTGCCAGCAGCCGGGCCCCTAGCGACCTCTCCTACGAGCAGTACTTC. The chain combines TRBV9 with TRBJ2-7; tentatively, D is TRBD2 (6 bases). From germline, CDR1 is SGDLS and CDR2 YYNGEE. The CDR3 covers 16 residues. Trimming took 4 bases from V and 0 from J, leaving 17 bases between them.

Of note for this clone: Relative to the germline gene, one junction end is altered; a read error may explain this. The chain recombines TRBV5-1 with TRBJ2-1; 8 nucleotides match TRBD2. This CDR3 contains 15 residues. The germline CDR1 and CDR2 sequences are SGHRS and YFSETQ. The CDR3 loop reads CASSFSGSSFNEQFF. The DNA of the CDR3 is TGCGCCAGCAGCTTCAGCGGGAGTTCCTTCAATGAGCAGTTCTTC.

The chain links TRBV9 to TRBJ2-3; D remains unclear. CDR3 length: 12 residues. Trimming shortened V by 5 bases and J by 4 bases, and 8 bases separated the two germline ends. Per the germline V gene, CDR1 is SGDLS and CDR2 is YYNGEE. The CDR3 spells CASSGASDTQYF. DNA of the CDR3: TGTGCCAGCAGTGGAGCGTCAGATACGCAGTATTTT.

This chain joins TRBV18 and TRBJ1-5; TRBD1 is a possible D gene (5 bases). In germline, CDR1 is KGHSH, CDR2 LQKENI. This CDR3 comprises 16 residues. V was pared by 5 bases and J by 3 bases, with 17 bases between. The CDR3 sequence is CASSMGGSGNNQPQHF. CDR3 DNA: TGTGCCAGCTCAATGGGGGGATCGGGGAACAATCAGCCCCAGCATTTT.

The gene calls are TRBV6-6 and TRBJ1-1; TRBD1 agrees at 7 bases. This CDR3 region has 14 residues. Germline lookup yields CDR1 MNHNY and CDR2 SVGAGI (reference sequence). V lost 2 bases, J lost 1 base, and 1 base stayed unmatched. CDR3 bases: TGTGCCAGCAGTTACAGGGACAGGAACACTGAAGCTTTCTTT. It codes for CASSYRDRNTEAFF.

V is TRBV19 and J is TRBJ2-1; 8 nucleotides agree with TRBD2. CDR3 length equals 16 residues. Germline V gene sequence: CDR1 LNHDA, CDR2 SQIVND (reference sequence). V shed 6 bases, J shed 0 bases, and the junction held 7 bases outside the gene matches. CDR3 sequence: CASSLLAGSSYNEQFF. Written as DNA, the CDR3 is TGTGCCAGTAGCCTCTTAGCGGGGAGCTCCTACAATGAGCAGTTCTTC.

The chain is built from TRBV7-2 and TRBJ2-5; the D gene is possibly TRBD2 (6 bases). V lost 6 bases and J 0 bases, leaving 17 bases between the germline ends. Germline CDR1 SGHTA, CDR2 FQGNSA. The CDR3 has 16 residues. In nucleotides, the CDR3 is TGTGCCAGCAGTAAGGGCACTAGCCAGGACCAAGAGACCCAGTACTTC. Encoded protein: CASSKGTSQDQETQYF. Filled out from reference TRBV7-2 and TRBJ2-5, the complete variable domain reads GAGVSQSPSNKVTEKGKDVELRCDPISGHTALYWYRQSLGQGLEFLIYFQGNSAPDKSGLPSDRFSAERTGGSVSTLTIQRTQQEDSAVYLCASSKGTSQDQETQYFGPGTRLLVL.

This chain joins TRBV7-3 and TRBJ2-2; maybe TRBD1 (6 bases). CDR1 is SGHTA and CDR2 is FQGTGA in the germline V gene. V lost 2 bases and J 4 bases, leaving 11 bases between the germline ends. CDR3 size: 15 residues. CDR3 protein: CASSLEGGPTGELFF. CDR3 in DNA: TGTGCCAGCAGCTTAGAAGGGGGTCCCACCGGGGAGCTGTTTTTT.

This clone was counted a single time. V gene TRBV5-1 combines with J gene TRBJ1-2, with D unclear. The V gene's germline CDR1 is SGHRS and CDR2 YFSETQ. V was cut by 3 bases and J by 0 bases, with 12 bases left in between. The CDR3 has 15 amino acids. The CDR3: CASSSSAGTNYGYTF. DNA for the CDR3: TGCGCCAGCAGCTCTTCCGCGGGAACTAACTATGGCTACACCTTC.

The chain recombines TRBV30 with TRBJ2-1; TRBD1 matches 8 bases. CDR3 length: 16 residues. V dropped 1 base and J dropped 8; count of bases not matched to a gene: 13. Germline-derived CDR1 and CDR2 are GTSNPN and SVGIG (reference sequence). The CDR3 spells CAWSAGTGLIVDEQFF. As DNA, the CDR3 is TGTGCCTGGAGTGCCGGGACAGGTCTCATCGTGGATGAGCAGTTCTTC.

The chain combines TRBV5-1 with TRBJ1-1, with D possibly matching TRBD1 (5 bases). The V gene's germline CDR1 is SGHRS and CDR2 YFSETQ. There are 14 residues in the CDR3. V lost 0 bases and J 11 bases, leaving 17 bases between the germline ends. Written as DNA, the CDR3 is TGCGCCAGCAGCTTGGATGTCAGGGCCCTTGGGGCTTTCTTT. Translation gives CASSLDVRALGAFF.

This clone is a singleton in its sample. The rearrangement links TRBV6-1 to TRBJ2-5, with TRBD2 matching 8 bases. The V and J ends lost 4 bases and 6 bases, in that order; junction bases with no gene match: 7. CDR1 and CDR2 from the germline V gene are MNHNS and SASEGT. The CDR3 spans 14 residues. Written as DNA, the CDR3 is TGTGCCAGCAGTGCAGTAGCGGGAACGCAGACCCAGTACTTC. This sequence encodes CASSAVAGTQTQYF.